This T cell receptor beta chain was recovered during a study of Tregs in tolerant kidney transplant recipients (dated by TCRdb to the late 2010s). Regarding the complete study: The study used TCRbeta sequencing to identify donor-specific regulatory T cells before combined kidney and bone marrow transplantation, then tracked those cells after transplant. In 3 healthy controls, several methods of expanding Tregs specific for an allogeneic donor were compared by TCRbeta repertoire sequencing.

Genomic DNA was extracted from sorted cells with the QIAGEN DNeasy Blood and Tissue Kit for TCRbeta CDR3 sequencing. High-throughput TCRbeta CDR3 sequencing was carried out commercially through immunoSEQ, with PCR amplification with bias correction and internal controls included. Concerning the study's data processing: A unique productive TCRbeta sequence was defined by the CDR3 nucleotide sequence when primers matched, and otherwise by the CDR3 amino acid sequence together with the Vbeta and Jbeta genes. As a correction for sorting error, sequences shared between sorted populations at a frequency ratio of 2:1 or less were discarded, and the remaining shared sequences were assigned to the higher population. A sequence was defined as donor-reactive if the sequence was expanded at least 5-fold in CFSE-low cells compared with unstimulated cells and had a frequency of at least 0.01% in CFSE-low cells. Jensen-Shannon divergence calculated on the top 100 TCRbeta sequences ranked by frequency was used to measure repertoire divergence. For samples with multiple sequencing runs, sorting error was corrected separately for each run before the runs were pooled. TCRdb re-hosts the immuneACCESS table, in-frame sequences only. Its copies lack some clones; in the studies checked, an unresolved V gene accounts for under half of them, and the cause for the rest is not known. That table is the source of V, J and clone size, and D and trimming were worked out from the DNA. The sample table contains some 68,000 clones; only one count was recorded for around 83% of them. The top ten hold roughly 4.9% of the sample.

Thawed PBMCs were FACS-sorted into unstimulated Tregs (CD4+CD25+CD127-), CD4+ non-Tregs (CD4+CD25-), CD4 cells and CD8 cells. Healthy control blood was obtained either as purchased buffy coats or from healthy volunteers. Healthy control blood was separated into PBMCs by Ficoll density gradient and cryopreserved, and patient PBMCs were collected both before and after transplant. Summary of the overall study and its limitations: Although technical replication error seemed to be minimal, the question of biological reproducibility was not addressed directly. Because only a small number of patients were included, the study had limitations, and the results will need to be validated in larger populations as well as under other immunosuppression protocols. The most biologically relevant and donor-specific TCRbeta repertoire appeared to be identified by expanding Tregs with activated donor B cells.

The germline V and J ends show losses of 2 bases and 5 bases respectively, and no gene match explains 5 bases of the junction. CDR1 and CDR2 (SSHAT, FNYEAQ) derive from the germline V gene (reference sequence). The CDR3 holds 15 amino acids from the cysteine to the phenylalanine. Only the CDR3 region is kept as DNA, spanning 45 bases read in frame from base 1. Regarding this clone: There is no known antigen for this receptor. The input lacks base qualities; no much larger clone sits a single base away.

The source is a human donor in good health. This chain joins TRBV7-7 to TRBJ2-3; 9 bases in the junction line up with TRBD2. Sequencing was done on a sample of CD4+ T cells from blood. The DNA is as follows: TGTGCCAGCAGCTTAAGCAGCGGGGGGCAAGATACGCAGTATTTT. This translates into CASSLSSGGQDTQYF.